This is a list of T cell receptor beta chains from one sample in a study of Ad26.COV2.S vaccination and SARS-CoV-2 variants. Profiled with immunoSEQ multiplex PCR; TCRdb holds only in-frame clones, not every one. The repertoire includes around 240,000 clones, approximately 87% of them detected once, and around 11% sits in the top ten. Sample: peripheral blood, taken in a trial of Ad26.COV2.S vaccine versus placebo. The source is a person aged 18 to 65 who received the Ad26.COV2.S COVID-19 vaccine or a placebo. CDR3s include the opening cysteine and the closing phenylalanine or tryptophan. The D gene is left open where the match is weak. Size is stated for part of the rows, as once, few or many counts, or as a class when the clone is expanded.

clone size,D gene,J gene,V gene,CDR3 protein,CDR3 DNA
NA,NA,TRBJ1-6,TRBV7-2,CASSLSGASPLHF,TGTGCCAGCAGCTTGTCAGGGGCATCACCCCTCCACTTT
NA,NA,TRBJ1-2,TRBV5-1,CASNPRGGFF,TGCGCCAGCAACCCTAGGGGAGGGTTCTTC
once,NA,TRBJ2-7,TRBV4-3,CASSQDLRGGGGEGNEQYF,TGCGCCAGCAGCCAAGATCTACGAGGTGGGGGGGGCGAGGGAAACGAGCAGTACTTC
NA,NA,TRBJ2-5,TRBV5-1,CASSPITGAGGETQYF,TGCGCCAGCAGCCCGATAACAGGGGCCGGGGGAGAGACCCAGTACTTC
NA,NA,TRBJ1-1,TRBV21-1,CASSYPSVAGEGTEAFF,TGTGCCAGCAGCTACCCTTCCGTAGCAGGGGAGGGCACTGAAGCTTTCTTT
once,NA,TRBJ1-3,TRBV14,CASSLDLPRSGNTIYF,TGTGCCAGCAGCCTCGATCTACCCCGCTCTGGAAACACCATATATTTT
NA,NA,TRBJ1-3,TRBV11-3,CASSRDGSSGNTIYF,TGTGCCAGCAGCAGAGACGGGAGCTCTGGAAACACCATATATTTT
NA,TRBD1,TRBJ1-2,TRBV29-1,CSVEALQGANYGYTF,TGCAGCGTTGAGGCCCTACAGGGGGCTAACTATGGCTACACCTTC
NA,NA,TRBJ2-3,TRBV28,CASGDGYLSTDTQYF,TGTGCCAGCGGTGACGGGTACCTGAGCACAGATACGCAGTATTTT
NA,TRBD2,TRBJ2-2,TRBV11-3,CASSPGTSGTGELFF,TGTGCCAGCAGCCCCGGGACTAGCGGGACTGGGGAGCTGTTTTTT
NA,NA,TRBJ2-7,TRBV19,CASIVQGTYYEQYF,TGTGCCAGTATCGTTCAGGGAACCTACTACGAGCAGTACTTC
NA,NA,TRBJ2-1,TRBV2,CASSEQDSKYNEQFF,TGTGCCAGCAGTGAGCAGGATTCCAAGTACAATGAGCAGTTCTTC
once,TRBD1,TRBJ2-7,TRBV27,CASSWGGQGFYEQYF,TGTGCCAGCAGTTGGGGGGGACAGGGCTTCTACGAGCAGTACTTC
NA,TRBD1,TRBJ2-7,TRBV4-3,CASSQSPAGTGAARGDEQYF,TGCGCCAGCAGCCAATCCCCGGCCGGGACAGGGGCCGCGCGAGGGGACGAGCAGTACTTC
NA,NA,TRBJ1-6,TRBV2,CASRPQVLYNSPLHF,TGTGCCAGCAGGCCACAGGTCTTGTATAATTCACCCCTCCACTTT
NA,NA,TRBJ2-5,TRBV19,CASSRTVAYQETQYF,TGTGCCAGCAGCCGGACAGTTGCGTACCAAGAGACCCAGTACTTC
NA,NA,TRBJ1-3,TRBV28,CASHPTGTSGNTIYF,TGTGCCAGCCACCCGACAGGCACAAGTGGAAACACCATATATTTT
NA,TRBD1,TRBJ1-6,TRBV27,CASSLSDRQGTPLHF,TGTGCCAGCAGTTTATCGGACCGACAGGGAACACCCCTCCACTTT
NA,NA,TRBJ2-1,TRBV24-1,CATSDSGTLNNEQFF,TGTGCCACCAGTGATTCTGGGACTTTAAACAATGAGCAGTTCTTC
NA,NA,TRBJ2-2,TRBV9,CASSVGGGTGELFF,TGTGCCAGCAGCGTAGGTGGGGGCACCGGGGAGCTGTTTTTT
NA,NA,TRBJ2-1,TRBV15,CATSTLRAPSLNNEQFF,TGTGCCACCAGCACGTTGCGAGCCCCAAGTTTAAACAATGAGCAGTTCTTC
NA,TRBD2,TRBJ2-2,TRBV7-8,CASSLMVAGGNTGELFF,TGTGCCAGCAGCCTAATGGTAGCGGGAGGGAACACCGGGGAGCTGTTTTTT
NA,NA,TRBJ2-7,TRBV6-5,CASRGADQSLLEQYF,TGTGCCAGCCGAGGAGCGGACCAATCACTACTCGAGCAGTACTTC
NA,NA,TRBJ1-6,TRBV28,CASRSLWGGSPLHF,TGTGCCAGCAGGAGTCTGTGGGGAGGTTCACCCCTCCACTTT
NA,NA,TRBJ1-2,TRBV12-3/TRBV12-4,CASTPVWDYGYTF,TGTGCCAGCACCCCTGTGTGGGACTATGGCTACACCTTC
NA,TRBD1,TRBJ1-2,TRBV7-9,CASSLEGTGHGYTF,TGTGCCAGCAGCTTAGAAGGGACAGGGCATGGCTACACCTTC
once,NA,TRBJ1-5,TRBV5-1,CASSLDGTLGQPQHF,TGCGCCAGCAGCTTGGACGGGACCCTGGGTCAGCCCCAGCATTTT
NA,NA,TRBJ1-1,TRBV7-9,CASSLGTVAEAFF,TGTGCCAGCAGCTTAGGGACAGTCGCTGAAGCTTTCTTT
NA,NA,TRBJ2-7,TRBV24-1,CATSDNTHYEQYF,TGTGCCACCAGTGACAACACCCACTACGAGCAGTACTTC
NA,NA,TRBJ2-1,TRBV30,CAWSGGYNNEQFF,TGTGCCTGGAGTGGGGGGTATAACAATGAGCAGTTCTTC
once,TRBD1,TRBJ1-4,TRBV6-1,CASSETPDRGEKLFF,TGTGCCAGCAGTGAGACGCCGGACAGGGGGGAAAAACTGTTTTTT
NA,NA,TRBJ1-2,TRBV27,CASSLFSANRANSYGYTF,TGTGCCAGCAGTTTATTTTCGGCCAACAGGGCAAATAGCTATGGCTACACCTTC
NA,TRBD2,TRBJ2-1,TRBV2,CASLLAGVYNEQFF,TGTGCCAGCCTACTAGCGGGAGTATACAATGAGCAGTTCTTC
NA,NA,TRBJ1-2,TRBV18,CASSPPGRRDYYGYTF,TGTGCCAGCTCACCACCCGGCCGCAGGGATTACTATGGCTACACCTTC
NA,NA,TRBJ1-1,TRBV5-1,CASSYTGQNTEAFF,TGCGCCAGCAGCTATACAGGGCAGAACACTGAAGCTTTCTTT
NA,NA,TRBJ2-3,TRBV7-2,CASSPPPLGGTDTQYF,TGTGCCAGCAGCCCTCCCCCCCTCGGGGGCACAGATACGCAGTATTTT
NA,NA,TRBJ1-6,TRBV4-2,CASSQVSGPNSPLHF,TGTGCCAGCAGCCAAGTATCGGGGCCCAATTCACCCCTCCACTTT
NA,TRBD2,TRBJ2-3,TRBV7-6,CASSLETSGGSDTQYF,TGTGCCAGCAGCTTAGAAACTAGCGGGGGCTCAGATACGCAGTATTTT
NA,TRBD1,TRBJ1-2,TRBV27,CASSPGQDYGYTF,TGTGCCAGCAGTCCAGGACAGGACTATGGCTACACCTTC
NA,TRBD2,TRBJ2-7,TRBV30,CAWSVPWASGSYEQYF,TGTGCCTGGAGTGTACCTTGGGCTAGCGGGAGTTACGAGCAGTACTTC
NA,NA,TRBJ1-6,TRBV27,CASSSPGSSYNSPLHF,TGTGCCAGCAGTTCGCCGGGAAGCTCCTATAATTCACCCCTCCACTTT
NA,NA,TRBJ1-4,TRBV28,CASRTPNEKLFF,TGTGCCAGCAGAACACCAAATGAAAAACTGTTTTTT
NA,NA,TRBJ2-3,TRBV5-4,CASSEGPRSTDTQYF,TGTGCCAGCAGCGAGGGGCCGAGGAGCACAGATACGCAGTATTTT
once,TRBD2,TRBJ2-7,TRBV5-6,CASSLNSAGGPNEQYF,TGTGCCAGCAGCCTAAATTCAGCGGGAGGGCCTAACGAGCAGTACTTC
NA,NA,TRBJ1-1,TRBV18,CASSPPGPDQGTEAFF,TGTGCCAGCTCACCACCCGGTCCGGATCAAGGGACTGAAGCTTTCTTT
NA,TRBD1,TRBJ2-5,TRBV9,CASSVDRGLETQYF,TGTGCCAGCAGCGTGGACAGGGGATTAGAGACCCAGTACTTC
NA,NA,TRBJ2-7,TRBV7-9,CASSFEGHSLRNEQYF,TGTGCCAGCAGCTTCGAGGGACACTCCCTCAGGAACGAGCAGTACTTC
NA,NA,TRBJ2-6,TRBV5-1,CASSFSPSGANVLTF,TGCGCCAGCAGCTTCTCTCCCTCTGGGGCCAACGTCCTGACTTTC